What follows are 10 T cell receptor beta chains derived from one specimen sequenced in a study of PD-1 blockade in classical Hodgkin lymphoma. Repertoires were generated with immunoSEQ multiplex PCR, while TCRdb's copy carries only in-frame clones and drops some. The sample consists of about 21,000 clones, about 86% of them appearing once. Time point here: newly diagnosed, previously untreated cHL patient sample. The CD8+ T cells came from thawed PBMCs through magnetic negative selection. The sample comprised CD8+ T cells from blood. The source of these receptors is a human donor with classical Hodgkin lymphoma.

The table lists this clone with a count of one. V and J are TRBV7-8 and TRBJ2-7; D uncertain. V lost 5 bases to trimming and J lost 6 bases, with 20 bases between them. Per the germline V gene, CDR1 is SGHVS and CDR2 is FQNEAQ. The CDR3 has 15 residues. This chain's CDR3 is CASSPAKQFGSEQYF. In nucleotides, the CDR3 is TGTGCCAGCAGCCCCGCAAAACAGTTCGGGTCCGAGCAGTACTTC. Looking up the rest from reference TRBV7-8 and TRBJ2-7 gives the full variable domain: GAGVSQSPRYKVAKRGQDVALRCDPISGHVSLFWYQQALGQGPEFLTYFQNEAQLDKSGLPSDRFFAERPEGSVSTLKIQRTQQEDSAVYLCASSPAKQFGSEQYFGPGTRLTVT.

CDR3 bases: TGCGCCAGCAGCCAGTCGGGTCCGGGGGGCTACGAGCAGTACTTC. Protein product: CASSQSGPGGYEQYF. The chain joins TRBV4-1 to TRBJ2-7; the match to TRBD2 covers 7 bases. The CDR3 runs 15 residues. With 3 bases clipped from V and 3 bases from J, the junction kept 8 bases outside the gene matches. Germline assignment: CDR1 MGHRA and CDR2 YSYEKL.

This clone appeared once. This chain links TRBV11-3 with TRBJ2-2; D is uncertain. Germline-derived CDR1 and CDR2 are SGHNT and YENEEA. The V and J ends lost 3 bases and 3 bases respectively, with 2 bases between them. CDR3 length equals 12 residues. Here the CDR3 DNA reads TGTGCCAGCAGCTTGGACACCGGGGAGCTGTTTTTT. It is translated as CASSLDTGELFF.

The gene calls are TRBV5-8 and TRBJ1-1; D unclear. This CDR3 is 14 amino acids long. The germline V gene has CDR1 SGHTS and CDR2 YDEGEE. The ends were cut back, 1 base at V and 0 bases at J, with 7 bases in the middle. CDR3 in amino acids: CASSLKSLNTEAFF. The CDR3 DNA sequence: TGTGCCAGCAGCTTGAAAAGCCTGAACACTGAAGCTTTCTTT.

The chain couples TRBV6-4 to TRBJ1-2; TRBD1 is a possible D gene (6 bases). Germline-derived CDR1 and CDR2 are MRHNA and SNTAGT. This CDR3 is built from 15 residues. The V and J ends lost 5 bases and 0 bases respectively, with 13 bases between them. Here the CDR3 DNA reads TGTGCCAGCAGTCCGGGGGCCCTAACTAACTATGGCTACACCTTC. Translated, it gives CASSPGALTNYGYTF.

The rearrangement uses TRBV10-3 and TRBJ2-1; 14 bases are a match to TRBD2. Looked up from germline, CDR1 is ENHRY and CDR2 is SYGVKD. This CDR3 comprises 18 residues. After removal of 2 bases from V and 2 bases from J, the junction contained 5 bases not matched to a gene. This CDR3 is CAISEEGLAGAPYNEQFF. As DNA, the CDR3 is TGTGCCATCAGTGAGGAGGGACTAGCGGGGGCTCCCTACAATGAGCAGTTCTTC.

The chain is built from TRBV2 and TRBJ1-2; 9 nucleotides line up with TRBD1. J was trimmed by 10 bases and V by 4 bases; bases with no gene match: 16. This CDR3 comprises 16 residues. Germline CDR1 reads SNHLY; CDR2 reads FYNNEI. The CDR3 is CASSVGGGTGGASYTF. The CDR3 region has the DNA TGTGCCAGCAGTGTAGGGGGAGGTACAGGGGGCGCGTCCTACACCTTC.

The rearrangement links TRBV7-9 to TRBJ2-7; D is unclear. Germline V gene lookup returns CDR1 SEHNR and CDR2 FQNEAQ (reference sequence). Trimming removed 3 bases at V and 0 bases at J, with 9 bases between. The CDR3 contains 14 residues. The CDR3 sequence is CASSFPGGSYEQYF. CDR3 in DNA: TGTGCCAGCAGCTTCCCAGGCGGCTCCTACGAGCAGTACTTC.

The V call is TRBV4-3, the J call TRBJ1-2; D remains ambiguous. Trimming left V 0 bases short and J 0 bases short, with 11 bases between. CDR3 length: 16 amino acids. Germline V gene lookup returns CDR1 LGHNA and CDR2 YSLEER. CDR3 amino acids: CASSQERVRTNYGYTF. CDR3 in DNA: TGCGCCAGCAGCCAAGAGCGAGTCCGGACTAACTATGGCTACACCTTC.

The gene calls are TRBV4-3 and TRBJ2-7; 9 bases are shared with TRBD2. The length of the CDR3 is 16 residues. J gave up 5 bases and V 1 base, and 9 bases lay outside the gene matches. Germline values: CDR1 LGHNA, CDR2 YSLEER. In DNA, the CDR3 is TGCGCCAGCAGCCAAGGAGAGGGACTAGCAGGGCACGAGCAGTACTTC. The encoded protein is CASSQGEGLAGHEQYF.